The 23 T cell receptor beta chains listed next were all sequenced from one sample in a study of CD8+ T cells in alopecia areata. Scientists pooled cutaneous lymph node cells and sorted them on CD4, CD8alpha, NKG2D, NKG2ACE and other markers. Following RNA extraction, reverse transcription yielded cDNA that acted as the sequencing template. Measured with immunoSEQ multiplex PCR; TCRdb has only the in-frame clones, and not every one. The sample includes roughly 260,000 clones, none of them occurring once. The sequenced material came from CD4+ T cells sorted from a lymph node. All receptors come from a C3H/HeJ mouse with alopecia areata. MHC haplotype of the strain: H2-k.

Worth noting for this clone: Gene names denote mouse genes. The read ends 4 residues shy of where the CDR3 ends; the end is completed using the germline J gene. The chain has TRBV5 and TRBJ2-5; D may be TRBD2 (5 bases). V lost 2 bases and J lost 3, with 9 bases in between. CDR1 is LGHNA and CDR2 is YNLKQL in the germline V gene (reference sequence). The CDR3 is made up of 14 amino acids. The CDR3 protein is CASSQKNWQDTQYF. CDR3 DNA, as far as it was read: TGTGCCAGCAGCCAAAAAAACTGGCAAGAC.

Points on this clone: Gene names denote mouse genes. The observed sequence ends 3 residues before the CDR3 terminus, with the missing tail filled in from the germline J gene. V is TRBV1 and J is TRBJ1-6; D is possibly TRBD1 (6 bases). TRBJ1-6 qualifies as an ORF whose function is uncertain. This CDR3 is built from 15 residues. Per germline, CDR1 NSQYPW and CDR2 LRSPGD (reference sequence). Deletions cut 6 bases from V and 8 bases from J, with 17 bases between. CDR3 DNA (partial): TGCACCTGCAGAGATTCAGGGGCGGGGGATTCGCCC. It translates to CTCRDSGAGDSP. The whole CDR3 reads CTCRDSGAGDSPLYF.

This clone was detected only a few times. Gene names are mouse gene names. Sequencing ends 3 residues short of the CDR3 end; the germline J gene provides the rest. The chain couples TRBV31 to TRBJ1-6; a possible D gene is TRBD1 (6 bases). TRBJ1-6 is known as an ORF, though its function is uncertain. V was clipped by 3 bases and J by 0 bases, with 12 bases between them. Germline V CDR1 and CDR2: GKSSPN, SITVG. The CDR3 is made up of 16 amino acids. The sequenced CDR3 bases are TGTGCCTGGAGCCTTCCGGACAGTTCCTATAATTCGCCC. It codes for CAWSLPDSSYNSP. The entire CDR3 is CAWSLPDSSYNSPLYF.

This clone was seen more than once but under ten times. Genes and germline come from the mouse. The read falls 4 residues short of the CDR3 end, and the missing part is taken from the germline J gene. The chain employs TRBV13-3 and TRBJ2-1, with 8 bases matching TRBD2. Germline CDR1 is NNHDY and CDR2 is SYVADS. The junction had 6 bases not matched to a gene; V was cut back by 4 bases and J by 0 bases. The CDR3 totals 16 residues. The sequenced CDR3 bases are TGTGCCAGCAGTTCCGGACTGGGTTATAACTATGCT. The encoded protein is CASSSGLGYNYA. The full CDR3 sequence reads CASSSGLGYNYAEQFF.

This clone was seen ten or more times. Here the gene names and germline are mouse. Read data end 4 residues before the CDR3 end; the end is taken from the germline J gene. The sample contains more than one DNA sequence encoding this CDR3. The genes are TRBV1 and TRBJ2-3; D might be TRBD1 (6 bases). Trimming stripped 3 bases from V and 0 bases from J, with 10 bases between. This CDR3 comprises 15 residues. From germline, CDR1 is NSQYPW and CDR2 LRSPGD (reference sequence). The CDR3 protein is CTCSAGTTSAETLYF. CDR3 bases read: TGCACCTGCAGTGCCGGGACAACTAGTGCAGAA.

Remarks on this clone: Gene labels here are mouse ones. Sequencing ends 4 residues short of the CDR3 end; the germline J gene provides the rest. In the same sample, other DNA sequences code for this CDR3. V and J are TRBV5 and TRBJ2-5; 7 bases align to TRBD2. From germline, CDR1 is LGHNA and CDR2 YNLKQL (reference sequence). CDR3 size: 13 residues. The CDR3 DNA, read in part, is TGTGCCAGCAGCCAAGACTGGGGGGAC. This encodes CASSQDWGD. In full, the CDR3 reads CASSQDWGDTQYF.

At least ten counts were recorded for this clone. Gene labels here are mouse ones. With the read ending 4 residues before the CDR3 end, the germline J gene is used to fill in that end. Additional DNA sequences in this sample encode the identical CDR3. The chain carries TRBV17 and TRBJ2-3, with TRBD1 matching over 8 bases. Germline V gives CDR1 MNHDT, CDR2 YYDKIL. The V and J ends lost 3 bases and 0 bases, in that order; junction bases with no gene match: 2. The CDR3 has 15 amino acids. The CDR3 region is CASSRGTGSAETLYF. The covered CDR3 bases are TGTGCTAGCAGTAGGGGGACAGGTAGTGCAGAA.

This clone was seen repeatedly, ten times or more. One junction end disagrees with the germline gene, perhaps due to a read error. Any gene name here is a mouse gene name. The CDR3 goes on 4 residues after the read ends, and that part is filled in from the germline J gene. The genes are TRBV17 and TRBJ2-2; 8 bases align to TRBD1. Germline loops: CDR1 MNHDT, CDR2 YYDKIL. This CDR3 is 15 amino acids long. This CDR3 is CASSGDRGNTGQLYF. CDR3 DNA (partial): TGTGCTAGCAGTGGAGACAGGGGAAACACCGGG.

This clone was observed a few times. The germline and genes are mouse ones. The DNA read from the CDR3 is TGCACCTGCAGTGCAGTTCTGGGTGCAGAA. This codes for CTCSAVLGAE. The CDR3, in full, reads CTCSAVLGAETLYF. The chain combines TRBV1 with TRBJ2-3, with unresolved D. The read terminates 4 residues before the CDR3 end, so the remaining end is supplied by the germline J gene. Germline values: CDR1 NSQYPW, CDR2 LRSPGD (reference sequence). This CDR3 is built from 14 residues. Trimming took 1 base from V and 1 from J, leaving 6 bases between them.

This clone appeared a few times. Mouse names are used for the genes. Read data end 4 residues before the CDR3 end; the end is taken from the germline J gene. The chain employs TRBV31 and TRBJ2-5, with 8 bases fitting TRBD1. V shed 3 bases and J 1 base; nucleotides not matched to a gene: 3. This CDR3 comprises 14 residues. Germline CDR1 is GKSSPN and CDR2 is SITVG. CDR3 loop: CAWSPGGYQDTQYF. The CDR3 bases that were read are TGTGCCTGGAGCCCAGGGGGCTACCAAGAC.

This clone appeared a few times. Gene names follow the mouse nomenclature. The read falls 4 residues short of the CDR3 end, and the missing part is taken from the germline J gene. The chain employs TRBV13-1 and TRBJ2-3; 10 nucleotides match TRBD1. J lost 0 bases, V lost 6 bases, and 4 bases had no gene match. The CDR3 is 15 amino acids. Germline V CDR1 and CDR2: NSHNY, SYGAGN. The DNA read from the CDR3 is TGTGCCAGCACCCGGGACAGGGGCAGTGCAGAA. Translating it yields CASTRDRGSAE. In full, the CDR3 reads CASTRDRGSAETLYF.

As for this clone: Germline and genes: mouse. The CDR3 extends 4 residues past the end of the read, so its final part is completed from the germline J gene. Other DNA sequences in this sample translate to the same CDR3. The chain is built from TRBV5 and TRBJ1-1; 8 bases are a match to TRBD1. The V gene end was trimmed by 4 bases and the J gene end by 3 bases; junction bases not matched to a gene: 1. Per germline, CDR1 LGHNA and CDR2 YNLKQL (reference sequence). This CDR3 contains 13 residues. The sequenced part of the CDR3 DNA is TGTGCCAGCAGCCCGACAGGGGACACA. This codes for CASSPTGDT. The complete CDR3 reads CASSPTGDTEVFF.

Ten or more counts support this clone. The listed genes are named as in mouse. The read falls 4 residues short of the CDR3 end, and the missing part is taken from the germline J gene. The chain recombines TRBV5 with TRBJ2-5; unclear D gene. V lost 0 bases and J lost 2, with 6 bases in between. The CDR3 consists of 14 residues. Germline loops: CDR1 LGHNA, CDR2 YNLKQL (reference sequence). The CDR3 bases that were read are TGTGCCAGCAGCCAAGATTCCAGCCAAGAC. Protein product: CASSQDSSQD. The whole CDR3 protein reads CASSQDSSQDTQYF.

On this clone itself: These gene names are mouse names. Read data end 4 residues before the CDR3 end; the end is taken from the germline J gene. V gene TRBV13-2 combines with J gene TRBJ1-1; 9 bases are shared with TRBD1. Germline V gene lookup returns CDR1 NNHNN and CDR2 SYGAGS (reference sequence). The CDR3 runs to 15 residues. J was trimmed by 4 bases and V by 2 bases; bases with no gene match: 6. The CDR3 region is CASGDPRDRATEVFF. The CDR3 bases that were read are TGTGCCAGCGGTGACCCCCGGGACAGGGCCACA.

Comment on this clone: Germline and genes: mouse. The read ends 4 residues early relative to the CDR3; the germline J gene fills the gap. This chain links TRBV13-2 with TRBJ2-2, with 10 bases fitting TRBD1. Germline-derived CDR1 and CDR2 are NNHNN and SYGAGS (reference sequence). The CDR3 spans 16 residues. V lost 2 bases, J lost 5 bases, and 6 bases stayed unmatched. The CDR3 spells CASGEKDRGRTGQLYF. The part of the CDR3 DNA that was read is TGTGCCAGCGGTGAGAAAGACAGGGGGCGTACCGGG.

This clone was observed a few times. Genes here carry mouse names. The CDR3 goes on 4 residues after the read ends, and that part is filled in from the germline J gene. V usage is TRBV19 and J usage is TRBJ1-1, with D possibly matching TRBD1 (5 bases). The length of the CDR3 is 13 residues. CDR1 is FNHDT and CDR2 is SITEND in the germline V gene (reference sequence). V gave up 4 bases and J gave up 2 bases, with 9 bases separating them. The CDR3: CASSRQLNTEVFF. CDR3 bases read: TGTGCCAGCAGTCGACAGCTTAACACA.

This clone was recorded a few times. The gene names given are mouse names. The observed sequence ends 4 residues before the CDR3 terminus, with the missing tail filled in from the germline J gene. The chain combines TRBV5 with TRBJ2-3; D gene unclear. The germline CDR1 and CDR2 sequences are LGHNA and YNLKQL (reference sequence). The CDR3 totals 16 residues. V gave up 1 base and J gave up 0 bases, with 11 bases separating them. CDR3 DNA, as far as it was read: TGTGCCAGCAGCCAAGTCCCCTACTCTAGTGCAGAA. It translates to CASSQVPYSSAE. Given in full, the CDR3 is CASSQVPYSSAETLYF.

The table lists this clone with a few counts. Germline and genes: mouse. The CDR3 extends 4 residues past the end of the read, so its final part is completed from the germline J gene. The sample has other DNA sequences that encode this CDR3 too. V is TRBV1 and J is TRBJ2-1; 8 bases map to TRBD1. Per germline, CDR1 NSQYPW and CDR2 LRSPGD (reference sequence). CDR3 length: 12 amino acids. The part of the CDR3 DNA that was read is TGCACCTGCAGTACAGGGGGAGCT. Protein: CTCSTGGA. The whole CDR3 sequence reads CTCSTGGAEQFF.

This clone was seen more than once but under ten times. A much more abundant neighbour one base away suggests this may be a read error. Gene labels here are mouse ones. Sequencing ends 4 residues short of the CDR3 end; the germline J gene provides the rest. This specimen includes other DNA sequences encoding the same CDR3. V and J are TRBV19 and TRBJ2-3; 9 positions agree with TRBD2. CDR1 is FNHDT, CDR2 SITEND, per germline (reference sequence). The CDR3 is 14 amino acids. V trimming: 3 bases; J trimming: 1 base; junction bases outside the gene matches: 0. This CDR3 reads CASSRTGGAETLYF. The DNA read from the CDR3 is TGTGCCAGCAGTAGGACTGGGGGTGCAGAA.

Remarks on this clone: Gene names are the mouse ones. Read coverage stops 4 residues before the CDR3 terminus; the germline J gene supplies the remainder. The chain combines TRBV19 with TRBJ2-3; TRBD2 matches at 9 bases. The CDR3 loop spans 16 amino acids. V lost 4 bases and J lost 0; bases outside the gene matches: 6. Germline CDR1 reads FNHDT; CDR2 reads SITEND (reference sequence). The CDR3 loop is CASSSRTGVSAETLYF. CDR3 DNA (partial): TGTGCCAGCAGTTCCCGGACTGGGGTTAGTGCAGAA.

A few counts support this clone. Mouse germline and gene names are used. The read terminates 4 residues before the CDR3 end, so the remaining end is supplied by the germline J gene. The chain has TRBV5 and TRBJ2-2; D remains unclear. The germline CDR1 and CDR2 sequences are LGHNA and YNLKQL (reference sequence). Trimming took off 5 bases at V and 0 bases at J, with 7 bases between the two ends. The CDR3 is made up of 14 amino acids. The part of the CDR3 DNA that was read is TGTGCCAGCAGCTCACATGCAAACACCGGG. Its protein is CASSSHANTG. The whole CDR3 sequence reads CASSSHANTGQLYF.

This clone has ten or more counts. Mouse gene names and germline throughout. Coverage ceases 4 residues before the CDR3 finishes, and the germline J gene fills in the end. The rearrangement joins TRBV17 to TRBJ2-1; 8 positions match TRBD1. With 3 bases clipped from V and 5 bases from J, the junction kept 6 bases outside the gene matches. This CDR3 comprises 15 residues. The germline CDR1 and CDR2 sequences are MNHDT and YYDKIL. The DNA read from the CDR3 is TGTGCTAGCAGTAGTTCAGGGGGCGGTGATGCT. Its translation is CASSSSGGGDA. The full CDR3 sequence reads CASSSSGGGDAEQFF.

This clone has just a few counts. Genes and germline are mouse. Read coverage stops 4 residues before the CDR3 terminus; the germline J gene supplies the remainder. The chain carries TRBV16 and TRBJ2-7, with 9 positions matching TRBD2. The CDR3 contains 15 residues. The V and J ends lost 0 bases and 3 bases, in that order; junction bases with no gene match: 3. Germline CDR1 is SGHSA and CDR2 is FRNQAP. The sequenced CDR3 bases are TGTGCAAGCAGCTTAGAAGTGGGGGGGCGCTAT. This translates into CASSLEVGGRY. The whole CDR3 is CASSLEVGGRYEQYF.